The present T cell receptor beta chain was sequenced within a study of blood T cell repertoires in COVID-19. The overall study: The United States, Italy and Spain were the sources of the acute and convalescent COVID-19 samples. Sources were T cells, B-cell-depleted T cells, or PBMCs; the material itself was cDNA or gDNA.

The CDR3 has 11 residues. From germline, CDR1 is LNHDA and CDR2 SQIVND (reference sequence). V lost 6 bases, J lost 10 bases, and 12 bases lay in between. Authors' analysis steps: Amplification of reference gene primers provided the estimated nucleated cell counts. Sequencing was performed with immunoSEQ multiplex PCR; in TCRdb, only in-frame clones are kept and a portion is missing. V and J calls plus clone size are reproduced from that table; the DNA served to infer D and trimming. The table includes a few hundred thousand clones, roughly four fifths detected once. This chain uses TRBV19 with TRBJ1-2; the D is unclear. Sequencing input: peripheral blood. The sequence was collected from a woman aged 18-35 years with acute or convalescent COVID-19. In DNA form, the CDR3 reads TGTGCCAGTAGCTCAACGGTTAACTACACCTTC. Protein: CASSSTVNYTF.